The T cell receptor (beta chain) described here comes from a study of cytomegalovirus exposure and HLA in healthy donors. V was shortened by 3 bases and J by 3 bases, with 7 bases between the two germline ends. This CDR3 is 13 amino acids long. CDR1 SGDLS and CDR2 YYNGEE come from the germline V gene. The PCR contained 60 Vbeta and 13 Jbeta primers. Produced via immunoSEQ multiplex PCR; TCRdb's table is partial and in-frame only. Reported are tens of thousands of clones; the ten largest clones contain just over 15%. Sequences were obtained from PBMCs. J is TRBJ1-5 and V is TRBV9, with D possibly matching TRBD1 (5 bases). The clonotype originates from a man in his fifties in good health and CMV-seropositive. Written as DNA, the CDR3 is TGTGCCAGCAGCGCGGACATCAATCAGCCCCAGCATTTT. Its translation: CASSADINQPQHF. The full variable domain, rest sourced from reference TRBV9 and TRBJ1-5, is DSGVTQTPKHLITATGQRVTLRCSPRSGDLSVYWYQQSLDQGLQFLIQYYNGEERAKGNILERFSAQQFPDLHSELNLSSLELGDSALYFCASSADINQPQHFGDGTRLSIL.